One and the same sample provided the 30 T cell receptor beta chains below, sequenced in a study of cytomegalovirus exposure and HLA in healthy donors. The primer mix had 60 Vbeta and 13 Jbeta primers. Sequenced by immunoSEQ multiplex PCR; TCRdb stores in-frame clones only, minus some. Found here are about 120,000 clones, 75% to 90% of them singletons; the top ten hold under 2.5%. Input material: PBMCs. These receptors were obtained from a man younger than 45 in good health and CMV-seronegative.

This clone has only one observation. CDR3 amino acids: CASSTTGTSYNSPLHF. CDR3 DNA: TGTGCCAGCAGCACTACAGGGACCTCCTATAATTCACCCCTCCACTTT. The chain recombines TRBV5-8 with TRBJ1-6, with D possibly being TRBD1 (6 bases). V was shortened by 4 bases and J by 0 bases, with 11 bases between the two germline ends. CDR1 SGHTS and CDR2 YDEGEE come from the germline V gene. The CDR3 consists of 16 residues. Together with reference TRBV5-8 and TRBJ1-6, the CDR3 gives the full variable domain: EAGVTQSPTHLIKTRGQQATLRCSPISGHTSVYWYQQALGLGLQFLLWYDEGEERNRGNFPPRFSGRQFPNYSSELNVNALELEDSALYLCASSTTGTSYNSPLHFGNGTRLTVT.

This clone is a singleton in its sample. The chain uses TRBV4-3 and TRBJ1-2; the match to TRBD1 covers 7 bases. V was clipped by 4 bases and J by 12 bases; unmatched bases: 14. Germline lookup yields CDR1 LGHNA and CDR2 YSLEER. The CDR3 consists of 14 residues. The CDR3 loop is CASSLSDRTSGNTF. The CDR3 region has the DNA TGCGCCAGCAGCCTTTCGGACAGGACCTCTGGAAACACCTTC.

The chain carries TRBV5-1 and TRBJ2-6, with no clear D. The V and J ends lost 4 bases and 0 bases respectively, with 26 bases between them. CDR1 and CDR2 (germline): SGHRS, YFSETQ. The CDR3 has 21 residues. The CDR3 loop is CASSPWFISGGPSSGANVLTF. The CDR3 nucleotides read TGCGCCAGCAGCCCCTGGTTTATCTCAGGTGGCCCCTCCTCTGGGGCCAACGTCCTGACTTTC.

The rearrangement joins TRBV7-9 to TRBJ2-1, with TRBD2 matching 7 bases. The CDR3 has 16 residues. Trimming at V came to 5 bases and at J to 6 bases, leaving 13 bases not matched to a gene. The germline V gene encodes CDR1 SEHNR and CDR2 FQNEAQ (reference sequence). The CDR3 bases are TGTGCCAGCAGCCAACCACCGGGGGGTCGGGGCAATGAGCAGTTCTTC. It translates to CASSQPPGGRGNEQFF.

In its sample, this clone was seen once. The chain uses TRBV28 and TRBJ1-4; TRBD1 is a possible D gene (5 bases). With 6 bases removed from V and 8 bases from J, the gap between germline ends came to 19 bases. The CDR3 is 15 amino acids. Germline assignment: CDR1 MDHEN and CDR2 SYDVKM. This CDR3 is CASRGGTLEGEKLFF. CDR3 coding DNA: TGTGCCAGCAGGGGGGGGACCCTCGAGGGGGAAAAACTGTTTTTT. Together with reference TRBV28 and TRBJ1-4, the CDR3 gives the full variable domain: DVKVTQSSRYLVKRTGEKVFLECVQDMDHENMFWYRQDPGLGLRLIYFSYDVKMKEKGDIPEGYSVSREKKERFSLILESASTNQTSMYLCASRGGTLEGEKLFFGSGTQLSVL.

The V and J genes are TRBV28 and TRBJ1-1; no firm D call. V was clipped by 5 bases and J by 0 bases, with 7 bases between them. The CDR3 is made up of 13 amino acids. Looked up from germline, CDR1 is MDHEN and CDR2 is SYDVKM. For the CDR3, the DNA is TGTGCCAGCAGTGACCAGGTGAACACTGAAGCTTTCTTT. Its protein is CASSDQVNTEAFF.

The J gene is TRBJ1-1, the V gene TRBV6-1, with 8 bases fitting TRBD1. This CDR3 contains 15 residues. V shed 9 bases, J shed 2 bases, and the junction held 11 bases outside the gene matches. The germline CDR1 and CDR2 sequences are MNHNS and SASEGT. CDR3 nucleotides: TGTGCCAGACTCGGGACAGGCCAATTTAACACTGAAGCTTTCTTT. Its translation: CARLGTGQFNTEAFF.

The V gene is TRBV10-3, the J gene TRBJ2-3; no clear D gene. This CDR3 comprises 15 residues. Trimming left V 0 bases short and J 5 bases short, with 12 bases between. The germline CDR1 and CDR2 sequences are ENHRY and SYGVKD. The CDR3 loop is CAISESPERKDTQYF. CDR3 DNA sequence: TGTGCCATCAGTGAGTCACCTGAGCGAAAAGATACGCAGTATTTT.

The chain has TRBV5-4 and TRBJ2-3; 13 nucleotides align to TRBD2. V shed 4 bases, J shed 2 bases, and the junction held 4 bases outside the gene matches. Germline-derived CDR1 and CDR2 are SGHNT and YYREEE (reference sequence). The CDR3 is 16 residues long. The CDR3 region has the DNA TGTGCCAGCAGCGCCGGACTAGCGGGGGCCACAGATACGCAGTATTTT. Its translation is CASSAGLAGATDTQYF. Filled out from reference TRBV5-4 and TRBJ2-3, the complete variable domain reads ETGVTQSPTHLIKTRGQQVTLRCSSQSGHNTVSWYQQALGQGPQFIFQYYREEENGRGNFPPRFSGLQFPNYSSELNVNALELDDSALYLCASSAGLAGATDTQYFGPGTRLTVL.

In its sample, this clone was seen a few times. At the DNA level, this CDR3 is encoded by other sequences in the same sample as well. This chain joins TRBV6-4 and TRBJ2-2; 8 bases are a match to TRBD2. This CDR3 is 14 amino acids long. V was clipped by 0 bases and J by 6 bases; unmatched bases: 0. CDR1 MRHNA and CDR2 SNTAGT come from the germline V gene. The DNA for the CDR3 is TGTGCCAGCAGTGACTCCGGGGGGGCCGGGGAGCTGTTTTTT. This encodes CASSDSGGAGELFF.

The chain is built from TRBV6-5 and TRBJ2-7; maybe TRBD1 (5 bases). The length of the CDR3 is 14 residues. Germline-derived CDR1 and CDR2 are MNHEY and SVGAGI. The V gene lost 4 bases and the J gene lost 2 bases, with 12 bases spanning the gap. Written as DNA, the CDR3 is TGTGCCAGCAGTTCACACAGGCAGACCTACGAGCAGTACTTC. Its protein product is CASSSHRQTYEQYF.

The chain couples TRBV5-1 to TRBJ2-1; 7 positions match TRBD2. V gave up 2 bases and J gave up 3 bases; unmatched junction bases: 8. The germline gives CDR1 SGHRS, CDR2 YFSETQ. This CDR3 comprises 16 residues. CDR3 sequence: CASSFSRAGVYNEQFF. DNA of the CDR3: TGCGCCAGCAGCTTCTCAAGGGCGGGGGTCTACAATGAGCAGTTCTTC.

J is TRBJ2-5 and V is TRBV6-5; TRBD1 matches 7 bases. The J call is in doubt because the DNA end fits TRBJ2-7 better. This CDR3 region has 15 residues. Germline V gene lookup returns CDR1 MNHEY and CDR2 SVGAGI. This CDR3 is CASTRMRQGHHEQYF. CDR3 nucleotide sequence: TGTGCCAGCACCCGAATGCGACAGGGCCATCACGAGCAGTACTTC.

The CDR3 sequence: CAATRVPYEQYF. CDR3 DNA sequence: TGTGCCGCAACGCGGGTTCCTTACGAGCAGTACTTC. The chain combines TRBV2 with TRBJ2-7; tentatively, D is TRBD2 (5 bases). Trimming cost V 11 bases and J 4 bases, with 15 bases left between them. This CDR3 region has 12 residues. CDR1 SNHLY and CDR2 FYNNEI come from the germline V gene.

This rearrangement joins TRBV4-3 to TRBJ2-1, with 14 bases matching TRBD2. Germline loops: CDR1 LGHNA, CDR2 YSLEER. The CDR3 contains 19 residues. V lost 2 bases to trimming and J lost 2 bases; unmatched junction nucleotides: 8. The CDR3 DNA reads as TGCGCCAGCAGCCAATCGGGACTAGCGGGGGCCCCTACCTACAATGAGCAGTTCTTC. This encodes CASSQSGLAGAPTYNEQFF.

The rearrangement uses TRBV29-1 and TRBJ2-7; D is ambiguous. The V and J ends lost 0 bases and 2 bases respectively, with 8 bases between them. The CDR3 extends over 13 amino acids. Germline CDR1 is SQVTM and CDR2 is ANQGSEA. CDR3 in amino acids: CSVEDPDTYEQYF. CDR3 nucleotides: TGCAGCGTTGAAGATCCAGATACCTACGAGCAGTACTTC.

The chain has TRBV18 and TRBJ2-6; the match to TRBD1 covers 8 bases. CDR1 is KGHSH and CDR2 is LQKENI in the germline V gene. The CDR3 consists of 16 residues. V was pared by 3 bases and J by 2 bases, with 3 bases of the junction left unmatched. The CDR3 protein is CASSPQGAAGANVLTF. CDR3 DNA: TGTGCCAGCTCACCCCAGGGGGCTGCTGGGGCCAACGTCCTGACTTTC.

This sequence joins TRBV6-5 and TRBJ1-1; TRBD1 agrees at 7 bases. The germline V gene encodes CDR1 MNHEY and CDR2 SVGAGI. The CDR3 is 14 amino acids. V was pared by 7 bases and J by 1 base, with 6 bases of the junction left unmatched. The CDR3 is CASIYRGENTEAFF. In DNA form, the CDR3 reads TGTGCCAGCATCTACAGGGGTGAGAACACTGAAGCTTTCTTT.

The V gene is TRBV7-6, the J gene TRBJ2-2; D may be TRBD1 (6 bases). Germline-derived CDR1 and CDR2 are SGHVS and FNYEAQ. The CDR3 extends over 17 amino acids. Trimming stripped 5 bases from V and 3 bases from J, with 19 bases between. The CDR3 region is CASSLSFRGRYTGELFF. The CDR3 bases are TGTGCCAGCAGCCTTAGCTTCAGGGGACGGTACACCGGGGAGCTGTTTTTT.

This rearrangement joins TRBV2 to TRBJ1-2, with D perhaps TRBD1 (5 bases). CDR1 and CDR2 from the germline V gene are SNHLY and FYNNEI. CDR3 length: 15 residues. V shed 2 bases and J shed 4 bases, with 14 bases lying between them. CDR3 DNA: TGTGCCAGCAGTGAATCAAGGACAACCGTCTATGGCTACACCTTC. Protein product: CASSESRTTVYGYTF.

The V gene is TRBV10-2, the J gene TRBJ1-2; TRBD1 is a possible D gene (5 bases). CDR3 size: 13 residues. The germline V gene has CDR1 WSHSY and CDR2 SAAADI. V lost 8 bases to trimming and J lost 6 bases, with 16 bases between them. The DNA of the CDR3 is TGCGCCAGCGCTCTGGGGGGGGTCCATGGCTACACCTTC. Encoded protein: CASALGGVHGYTF.

The chain is built from TRBV29-1 and TRBJ2-1; maybe TRBD2 (5 bases). The CDR3 has 14 amino acids. Per germline, CDR1 SQVTM and CDR2 ANQGSEA. Trimming removed 3 bases from V and 0 bases from J, with 9 bases in between. The CDR3 DNA follows: TGCAGCGTTGAGAGGGCACCCTCCTACAATGAGCAGTTCTTC. This encodes CSVERAPSYNEQFF.

Remarks on this clone: An end of the junction does not agree with germline; a read error may underlie this. The V call is TRBV10-1, the J call TRBJ2-6; 7 positions agree with TRBD1. Per germline, CDR1 WNHNN and CDR2 SYGVQD (reference sequence). The CDR3 spans 18 residues. CDR3 nucleotides: TGCGCCAGCCCACCCAGACAACAGGGGCCCTCTGGGGCCAACGGCCTGACTTTC. It specifies CASPPRQQGPSGANGLTF.

This clone has just one count. The chain is built from TRBV19 and TRBJ1-1; 8 bases match TRBD1. The CDR3 runs 15 residues. Per germline, CDR1 LNHDA and CDR2 SQIVND (reference sequence). Trimming took 3 bases from V and 5 from J; bases not matched to a gene: 8. This chain's CDR3 is CASSMRTGLRTEAFF. The CDR3 nucleotides are TGTGCCAGTAGTATGAGGACAGGGTTGAGGACTGAAGCTTTCTTT.

This rearrangement joins TRBV5-4 to TRBJ2-7; a weak D match, TRBD1 (6 bases). The germline V and J ends were trimmed by 4 bases and 3 bases, with 11 bases remaining between them. The germline V gene has CDR1 SGHNT and CDR2 YYREEE (reference sequence). The CDR3 spans 13 residues. The CDR3 loop is CASSVNRDYEQYF. CDR3 DNA sequence: TGTGCCAGCAGCGTGAACAGGGACTACGAGCAGTACTTC. Filled out from reference TRBV5-4 and TRBJ2-7, the complete variable domain reads ETGVTQSPTHLIKTRGQQVTLRCSSQSGHNTVSWYQQALGQGPQFIFQYYREEENGRGNFPPRFSGLQFPNYSSELNVNALELDDSALYLCASSVNRDYEQYFGPGTRLTVT.

V gene TRBV6-5 combines with J gene TRBJ1-6; 7 nucleotides agree with TRBD1. CDR1 is MNHEY, CDR2 SVGAGI, per germline. V lost 4 bases, J lost 6 bases, and 9 bases stayed unmatched. The CDR3 is 16 amino acids. Written as DNA, the CDR3 is TGTGCCAGCAGTTCCTTTAGGGACAGTTTTAATTCACCCCTCCACTTT. Amino acids: CASSSFRDSFNSPLHF.

Written as DNA, the CDR3 is TGTGCCAGCAGTTCGTTTCAGGGGCAAAATCAGCCCCAGCATTTT. The encoded protein is CASSSFQGQNQPQHF. The V gene is TRBV6-1, the J gene TRBJ1-5; perhaps TRBD1 as D (6 bases). CDR3 length: 15 amino acids. Trimming took 5 bases from V and 4 from J, leaving 15 bases between them. Germline lookup yields CDR1 MNHNS and CDR2 SASEGT.

This chain links TRBV10-1 with TRBJ2-3; D is perhaps TRBD2 (5 bases). V lost 4 bases to trimming and J lost 0 bases, with 11 bases between them. The CDR3 runs to 15 residues. Per the germline V gene, CDR1 is WNHNN and CDR2 is SYGVQD (reference sequence). This CDR3 is CASSAYGGSTDTQYF. Here the CDR3 DNA reads TGCGCCAGCAGTGCTTATGGCGGGAGCACAGATACGCAGTATTTT.

V and J are TRBV5-1 and TRBJ2-1; D is possibly TRBD2 (7 bases). CDR1 is SGHRS, CDR2 YFSETQ, per germline. The CDR3 runs to 17 residues. The V gene lost 0 bases and the J gene lost 4 bases, with 17 bases spanning the gap. The chain's CDR3 is CASSLGGGGSSYNEQFF. As DNA, the CDR3 is TGCGCCAGCAGCTTGGGGGGCGGGGGCTCGTCTTACAATGAGCAGTTCTTC. Combining the CDR3 with reference TRBV5-1 and TRBJ2-1 gives the whole variable domain KAGVTQTPRYLIKTRGQQVTLSCSPISGHRSVSWYQQTPGQGLQFLFEYFSETQRNKGNFPGRFSGRQFSNSRSEMNVSTLELGDSALYLCASSLGGGGSSYNEQFFGPGTRLTVL.

Concerning this clone itself: The junction shows a germline mismatch at one end, possibly a read error. The V and J genes are TRBV18 and TRBJ2-7; D perhaps matches TRBD1 (7 bases). The germline V gene has CDR1 KGHSH and CDR2 LQKENI. This CDR3 has 13 amino acids. CDR3 loop: CASSPLAGGEQYF. Written as DNA, the CDR3 is TGTGCCAGCTCTCCACTGGCAGGGGGGGAGCAGTACTTC.